The clone carrying this T cell receptor beta chain was found a few times. The antigen remains unidentified. This entry comes from a study of Ad26.COV2.S vaccination and SARS-CoV-2 variants. Study-wide points: Recipients of either vaccine or placebo displayed similar breadth of non-spike TCRs.

Assay used: immunoSEQ multiplex PCR; TCRdb lists only in-frame clones, some missing. The sample yields approximately 350,000 clones, roughly four fifths seen once. This CDR3 comprises 15 residues. Per the germline V gene, CDR1 is SGHVS and CDR2 is FQNEAQ. V lost 1 base to trimming and J lost 7 bases; unmatched junction nucleotides: 6. Treatment: roughly 19 received Ad26.COV2.S at low or high dose, single or two shots; about 5 received placebo; per-sample allocation not given. It was on day 63 after the first vaccine or placebo injection that samples were taken. Donor was an adult aged 18-55 years in Boston. SARS-CoV-2 spike from the Wuhan strain was encoded by the vaccine, an Ad26 vector.

The specimen was peripheral blood, collected in a trial of Ad26.COV2.S vaccine versus placebo. The sequence came from a person aged 18-65 years who received the Ad26.COV2.S COVID-19 vaccine or a placebo. This chain links TRBV7-8 with TRBJ1-5; TRBD1 aligns across 8 bases. The CDR3 loop is CASSLGQGARQPQHF. The CDR3 DNA reads TGTGCCAGCAGCTTAGGCCAGGGGGCGAGGCAGCCCCAGCATTTT.